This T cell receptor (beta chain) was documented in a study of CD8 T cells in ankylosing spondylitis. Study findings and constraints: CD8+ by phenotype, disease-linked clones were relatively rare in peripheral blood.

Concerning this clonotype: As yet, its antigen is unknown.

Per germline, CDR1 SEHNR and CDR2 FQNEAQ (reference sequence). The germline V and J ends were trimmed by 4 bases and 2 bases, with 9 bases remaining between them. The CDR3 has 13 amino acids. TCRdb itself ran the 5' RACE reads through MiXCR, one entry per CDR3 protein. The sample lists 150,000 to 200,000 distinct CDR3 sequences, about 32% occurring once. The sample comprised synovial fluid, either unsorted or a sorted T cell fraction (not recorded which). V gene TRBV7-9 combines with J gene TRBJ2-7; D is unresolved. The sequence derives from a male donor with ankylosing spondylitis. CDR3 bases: TGTGCCAGCAGCTACGACACTGCCTACGAGCAGTACTTC. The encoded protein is CASSYDTAYEQYF.